Shown below are 4 T cell receptor beta chains from a single sample sequenced in a study of type 1 regulatory T cells. These receptors' targets are unknown. TCRdb re-derived calls from the reads in MiXCR, one entry per CDR3 protein. The sample carries 68,000 or so distinct CDR3 sequences, roughly 50% recorded once. Sequencing was carried out using cultured non-Tr1 T cells, either the whole culture or a sorted T cell fraction (not recorded which). Every receptor here comes from a human donor in good health.

This clonotype was seen only a few times. This rearrangement joins TRBV7-2 to TRBJ2-7; D is possibly TRBD1 (6 bases). The CDR3 runs 15 residues. V was trimmed by 0 bases and J by 3 bases, leaving 12 bases between them. Germline CDR1 reads SGHTA; CDR2 reads FQGNSA. The CDR3 region has the DNA TGTGCCAGCAGCTTAGCGCAGGGGACAATCTACGAGCAGTACTTC. This gives the protein CASSLAQGTIYEQYF.

The CDR3 region has the DNA TGTGCCAGCAAGATAGGCTATAATTCACCCCTCCACTTT. It yields the protein CASKIGYNSPLHF. This sequence joins TRBV11-3 and TRBJ1-6; no reliable D call. Trimming cost V 7 bases and J 3 bases, with 7 bases left between them. The germline CDR1 and CDR2 sequences are SGHNT and YENEEA. This CDR3 spans 13 amino acids.

The count of this clonotype is one. Here the CDR3 omits its conserved ending phenylalanine or tryptophan, so a read error is the likely source. The gene calls are TRBV20-1 and TRBJ2-7; unclear D gene. V lost 4 bases, J lost 4 bases, and 8 bases lay in between. The CDR3 is 11 residues long. CDR1 DFQATT and CDR2 SNEGSKA come from the germline V gene (reference sequence). The DNA for the CDR3 is TGCAGTGCTACGATAGAGTACGAGCAGTACTTA. It encodes CSATIEYEQYL.

V is TRBV20-1 and J is TRBJ1-3, with 7 bases aligning to TRBD1. V shed 5 bases and J 8 bases; nucleotides not matched to a gene: 12. The CDR3 has 14 residues. Per germline, CDR1 DFQATT and CDR2 SNEGSKA (reference sequence). The CDR3 DNA reads TGCAGTGCTCGTGACCGGACAGGCTCGCACACCATATATTTT. It encodes CSARDRTGSHTIYF.